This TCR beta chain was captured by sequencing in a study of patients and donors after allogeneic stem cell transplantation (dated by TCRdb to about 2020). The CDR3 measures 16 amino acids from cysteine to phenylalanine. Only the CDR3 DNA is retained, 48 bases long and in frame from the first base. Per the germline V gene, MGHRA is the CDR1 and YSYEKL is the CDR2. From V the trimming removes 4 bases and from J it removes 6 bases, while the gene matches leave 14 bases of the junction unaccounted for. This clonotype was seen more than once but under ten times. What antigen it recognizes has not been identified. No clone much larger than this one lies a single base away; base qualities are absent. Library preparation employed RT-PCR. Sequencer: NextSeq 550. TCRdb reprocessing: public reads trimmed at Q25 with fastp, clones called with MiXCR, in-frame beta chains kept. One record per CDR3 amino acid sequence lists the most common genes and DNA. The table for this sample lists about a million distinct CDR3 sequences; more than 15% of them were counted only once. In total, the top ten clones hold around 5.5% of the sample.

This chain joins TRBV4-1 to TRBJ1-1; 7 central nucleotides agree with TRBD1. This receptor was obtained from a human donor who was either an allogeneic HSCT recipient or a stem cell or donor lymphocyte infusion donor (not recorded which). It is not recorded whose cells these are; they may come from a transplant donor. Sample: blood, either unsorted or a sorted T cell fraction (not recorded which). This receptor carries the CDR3 CASSRVWEGARSEAFF. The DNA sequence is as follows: TGCGCCAGCAGCCGCGTCTGGGAGGGGGCGAGGTCTGAAGCTTTCTTT.